This is a list of T cell receptor beta chains from one sample in a study of T cell repertoires in cytomegalovirus infection. No antigen has been assigned to these receptors. Each CDR3 protein is one row after TCRdb ran MiXCR on the reads. The table lists 100,000 to 150,000 distinct CDR3 sequences, 20% to 30% of them singletons. The sequencing sample was made of PBMCs, sequenced either directly or after in vitro stimulation (not recorded which). These receptor sequences come from a human donor in good health (CMV status not recorded). Some clones in this sample may be carry-over from other donors' samples. Each CDR3 is given with its conserved first and last residue. D genes are given only for firm matches. Clone sizes are given selectively: once, few, many, or a class where the clone is expanded.

>.|.|TRBJ2-5|TRBV7-2
TGTGCCAGCAGCCTAGGGACTTTCCAAGAGACCCAGTACTTC
CASSLGTFQETQYF
>.|TRBD1|TRBJ2-5|TRBV4-1
TGCGCCAGCAGCCAAGAGCCCAGTGTTTCAGGGGGTTTCCAAGAGACCCAGTACTTC
CASSQEPSVSGGFQETQYF
>.|TRBD2|TRBJ2-7|TRBV28
TGTGCCAGCAGTTTATCCGCACTAGCGGTCTACGAGCAGTACTTC
CASSLSALAVYEQYF
>many|.|TRBJ1-3|TRBV7-8
TGTGCCAGCAGCTCCCTCTTTGGAAACACCATATATTTT
CASSSLFGNTIYF
>few|.|TRBJ2-7|TRBV4-3
TGCGCCAGCAGCCCGACCCGAGGGGACTACGAGCAGTACTTC
CASSPTRGDYEQYF
>.|TRBD1|TRBJ1-5|TRBV20-1
TGCAGTGCCACAATTTCGGGACAGATAGATCAGCCCCAGCATTTT
CSATISGQIDQPQHF
>few|TRBD1|TRBJ1-4|TRBV12-3/TRBV12-4
TGTGCCAGCACCTGGCAGGGGGATGAAAAACTGTTTTTT
CASTWQGDEKLFF
>.|.|TRBJ1-2|TRBV6-1
TGTGCCAGCAGCGCGGCGGGGGGACTTAATGGCTACACCTTC
CASSAAGGLNGYTF
>few|.|TRBJ2-2|TRBV24-1
TGTGCCACCAGGACAGACACCGGGGAGCTGTTTTTT
CATRTDTGELFF
>.|.|TRBJ2-1|TRBV20-1
TGCAGTGCTGACGGGGCAGGGATTAATGAGCAGTTCTTC
CSADGAGINEQFF
>.|TRBD1|TRBJ1-1|TRBV28
TGTGCCAGCACGGACAGGGAGAAGAACACTGAAGCTTTCTTT
CASTDREKNTEAFF
>few|.|TRBJ2-3|TRBV28
TGTGCCAGCAGTTCGGCGGGGATGACAGATACGCAGTATTTT
CASSSAGMTDTQYF
>few|.|TRBJ2-1|TRBV12-3/TRBV12-4
TGTGCCAGCAGTTTATCGGGAAAAAATGAGCAGTTCTTC
CASSLSGKNEQFF
>.|TRBD2|TRBJ2-1|TRBV28
TGTGCCAGCAGTTTTAGGCTAGCGGGAGGAAGTTCCTACAATGAGCAGTTCTTC
CASSFRLAGGSSYNEQFF
>.|.|TRBJ1-2|TRBV4-1
TGCGCCAGCACCCCCATGCGGGGCTATGGCTACACCTTC
CASTPMRGYGYTF
>few|TRBD2|TRBJ2-5|TRBV19
TGTGCCAGTAGTAAGAGACTAGCGGGAGTACAAGAGACCCAGTACTTC
CASSKRLAGVQETQYF
>many|.|TRBJ1-1|TRBV28
TGTGCCAGCAGTTTAAGGGGCACCCGGTCTTTCTTT
CASSLRGTRSFF
>.|.|TRBJ1-1|TRBV30
TGTGCCTGGGGTAAGACAGCGAACACTGAAGCTTTCTTT
CAWGKTANTEAFF
>many|.|TRBJ1-4|TRBV7-9
TGTGCCAGCAGCCCCTGGACAGCGGAAAAACTGTTTTTT
CASSPWTAEKLFF
>.|TRBD1|TRBJ1-5|TRBV7-2
TGTGCCAGCAGTCGTTGGGCAGGGGGTAATCAGCCCCAGCATTTT
CASSRWAGGNQPQHF
>.|.|TRBJ2-2|TRBV19
TGTGCCAGTAGTATAGTCTCAGGGTCGACCGGGGAGCTGTTTTTT
CASSIVSGSTGELFF
>few|.|TRBJ2-3|TRBV6-5
TGTGCCAGCAGTAGCGACCGGAGGGATACGCAGTATTTT
CASSSDRRDTQYF
>.|TRBD2|TRBJ2-1|TRBV7-6
TGTGCCAGCAGCTTCTCTAGCGGGCCCGATAGCAATGAGCAGTTCTTC
CASSFSSGPDSNEQFF